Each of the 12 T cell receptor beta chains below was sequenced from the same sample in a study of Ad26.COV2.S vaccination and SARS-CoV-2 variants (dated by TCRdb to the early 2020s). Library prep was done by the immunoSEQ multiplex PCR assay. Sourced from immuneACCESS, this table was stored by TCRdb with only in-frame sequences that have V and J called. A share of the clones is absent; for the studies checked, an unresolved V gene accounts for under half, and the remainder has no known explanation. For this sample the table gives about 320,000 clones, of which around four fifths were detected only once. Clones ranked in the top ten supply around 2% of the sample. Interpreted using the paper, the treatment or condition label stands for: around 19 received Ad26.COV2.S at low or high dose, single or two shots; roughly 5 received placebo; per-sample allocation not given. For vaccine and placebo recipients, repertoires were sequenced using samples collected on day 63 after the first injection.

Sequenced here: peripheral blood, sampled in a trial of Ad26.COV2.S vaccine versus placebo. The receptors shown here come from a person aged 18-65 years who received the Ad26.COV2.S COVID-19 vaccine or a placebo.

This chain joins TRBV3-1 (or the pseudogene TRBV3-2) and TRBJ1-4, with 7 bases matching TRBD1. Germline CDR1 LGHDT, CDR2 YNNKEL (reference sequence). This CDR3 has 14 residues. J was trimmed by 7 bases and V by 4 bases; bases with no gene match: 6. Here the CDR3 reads CASSPGTAGEKLFF. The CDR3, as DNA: TGTGCCAGCAGCCCCGGGACAGCGGGTGAAAAACTGTTTTTT.

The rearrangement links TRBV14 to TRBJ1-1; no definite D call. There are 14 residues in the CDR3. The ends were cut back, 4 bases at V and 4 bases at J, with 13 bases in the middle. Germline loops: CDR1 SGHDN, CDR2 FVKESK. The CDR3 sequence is CASSPRRASTEAFF. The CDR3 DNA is TGTGCCAGCAGCCCCCGACGGGCTAGCACTGAAGCTTTCTTT.

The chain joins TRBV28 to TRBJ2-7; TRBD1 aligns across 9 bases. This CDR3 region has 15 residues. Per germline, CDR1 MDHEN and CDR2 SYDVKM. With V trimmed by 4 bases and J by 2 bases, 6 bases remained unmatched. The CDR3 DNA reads TGTGCCAGCAGTTCTAATCGACAGGGGGCCTACGAGCAGTACTTC. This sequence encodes CASSSNRQGAYEQYF.

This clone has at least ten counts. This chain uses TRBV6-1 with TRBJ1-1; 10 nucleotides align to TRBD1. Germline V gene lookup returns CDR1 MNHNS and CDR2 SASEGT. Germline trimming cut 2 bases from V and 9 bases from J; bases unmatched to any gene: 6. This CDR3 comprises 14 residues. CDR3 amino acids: CASSERQGANKAFF. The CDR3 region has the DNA TGTGCCAGCAGTGAAAGACAGGGGGCAAACAAAGCTTTCTTT.

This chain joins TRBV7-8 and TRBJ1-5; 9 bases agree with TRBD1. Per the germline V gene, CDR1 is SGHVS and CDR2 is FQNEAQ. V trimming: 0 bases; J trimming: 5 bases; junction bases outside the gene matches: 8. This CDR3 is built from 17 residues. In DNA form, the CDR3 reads TGTGCCAGCAGCTTAGCCAGGAGACAGGGGGTACATCAGCCCCAGCATTTT. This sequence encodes CASSLARRQGVHQPQHF.

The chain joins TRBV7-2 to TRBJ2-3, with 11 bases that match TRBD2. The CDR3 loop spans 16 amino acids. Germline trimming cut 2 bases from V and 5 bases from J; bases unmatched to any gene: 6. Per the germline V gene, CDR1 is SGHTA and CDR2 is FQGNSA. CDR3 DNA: TGTGCCAGCAGCTTACGGCTAGCGGGGGGAGAAGATACGCAGTATTTT. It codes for CASSLRLAGGEDTQYF.

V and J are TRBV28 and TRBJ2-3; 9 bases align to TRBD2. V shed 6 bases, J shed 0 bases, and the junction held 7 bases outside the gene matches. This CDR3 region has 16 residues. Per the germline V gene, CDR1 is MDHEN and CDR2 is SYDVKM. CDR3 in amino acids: CASSKFLAGSTDTQYF. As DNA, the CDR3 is TGTGCCAGCAGCAAATTCCTAGCGGGGAGCACAGATACGCAGTATTTT.

The CDR3 loop is CASSIRGRGFETQYF. CDR3 DNA sequence: TGTGCCAGTAGTATTCGAGGACGGGGGTTTGAGACCCAGTACTTC. The genes are TRBV19 and TRBJ2-5, with D possibly TRBD2 on 6 matching bases. With 3 bases removed from V and 5 bases from J, the gap between germline ends came to 16 bases. The CDR3 runs 15 residues. Germline CDR1 reads LNHDA; CDR2 reads SQIVND (reference sequence).

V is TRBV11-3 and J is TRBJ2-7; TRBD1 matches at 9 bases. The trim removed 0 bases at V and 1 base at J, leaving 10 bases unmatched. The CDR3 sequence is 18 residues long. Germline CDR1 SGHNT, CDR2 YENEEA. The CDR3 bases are TGTGCCAGCAGCTTAGAAGGCCCTGGGACAGGGCTTTCCTACGAGCAGTACTTC. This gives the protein CASSLEGPGTGLSYEQYF. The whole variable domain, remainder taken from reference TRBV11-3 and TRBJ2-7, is EAGVVQSPRYKIIEKKQPVAFWCNPISGHNTLYWYLQNLGQGPELLIRYENEEAVDDSQLPKDRFSAERLKGVDSTLKIQPAELGDSAVYLCASSLEGPGTGLSYEQYFGPGTRLTVT.

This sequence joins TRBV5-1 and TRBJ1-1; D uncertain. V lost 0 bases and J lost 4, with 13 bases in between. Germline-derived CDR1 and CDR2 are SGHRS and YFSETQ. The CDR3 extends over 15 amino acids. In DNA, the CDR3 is TGCGCCAGCAGCTTGGCCGGGAAAAGTGGCACTGAAGCTTTCTTT. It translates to CASSLAGKSGTEAFF.

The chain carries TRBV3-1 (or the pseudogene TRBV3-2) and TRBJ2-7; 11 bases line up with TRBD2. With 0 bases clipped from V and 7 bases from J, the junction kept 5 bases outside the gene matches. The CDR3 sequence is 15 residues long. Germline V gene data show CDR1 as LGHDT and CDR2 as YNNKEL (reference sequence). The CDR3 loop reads CASSQDFTSGGEQYF. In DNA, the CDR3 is TGTGCCAGCAGCCAAGATTTTACTAGCGGGGGAGAGCAGTACTTC.

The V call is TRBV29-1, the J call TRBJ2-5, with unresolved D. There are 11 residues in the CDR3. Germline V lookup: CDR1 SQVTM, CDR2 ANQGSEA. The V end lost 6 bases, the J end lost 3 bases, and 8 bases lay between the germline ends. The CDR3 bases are TGCAGCGTCGGCGACAAAGAGACCCAGTACTTC. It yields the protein CSVGDKETQYF. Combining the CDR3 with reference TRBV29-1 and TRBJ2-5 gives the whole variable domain SAVISQKPSRDICQRGTSLTIQCQVDSQVTMMFWYRQQPGQSLTLIATANQGSEATYESGFVIDKFPISRPNLTFSTLTVSNMSPEDSSIYLCSVGDKETQYFGPGTRLLVL.